These T cell receptor beta chains were read from a single sample in a study of T cell responses to AZD1222 COVID-19 vaccine. Clones were read by immunoSEQ multiplex PCR, and TCRdb kept only the in-frame ones, dropping some. The top ten clones hold more than 25% of a sample with 180,000 or so clones, 85% to 90% of them seen once. The sample consisted of peripheral blood, taken 28 days after the second AZD1222 dose. The receptors derive from an adult who received the AZD1222 COVID-19 vaccine. CDR3s include the opening cysteine and the closing phenylalanine or tryptophan. The D gene is left open where the match is weak. A row's size may be missing; if present it is once, few, many or a size class.

size	V	D	J	CDR3	DNA
.	TRBV7-9	.	TRBJ1-2	CASSLAAGVDGYTF	TGTGCCAGCAGCTTAGCGGCGGGGGTGGATGGCTACACCTTC
.	TRBV21-1	.	TRBJ2-3	CASSLQGWGTDTQYF	TGTGCCAGCAGTTTACAGGGCTGGGGCACAGATACGCAGTATTTT
.	TRBV24-1	.	TRBJ1-1	CATEGGREAFF	TGTGCCACCGAGGGGGGGCGCGAAGCTTTCTTT
.	TRBV30	.	TRBJ2-2	CAWSLRMAGELFF	TGTGCCTGGAGCCTTCGGATGGCCGGGGAGCTGTTTTTT
once	TRBV5-4	.	TRBJ2-3	CASSFGPAADTQYF	TGTGCCAGCAGCTTTGGACCCGCGGCAGATACGCAGTATTTT
.	TRBV5-1	.	TRBJ1-4	CASSSSVEEKLFF	TGCGCCAGCAGCTCCAGCGTGGAGGAAAAACTGTTTTTT
.	TRBV6-5	.	TRBJ1-1	CASSTRTQRNTEAFF	TGTGCCAGCAGTACTCGGACACAACGTAACACTGAAGCTTTCTTT
.	TRBV24-1	.	TRBJ2-7	CATSEAGYEQYF	TGTGCCACCAGTGAGGCAGGGTACGAGCAGTACTTC
.	TRBV6-2/TRBV6-3	.	TRBJ2-5	CASSYLRDLIRDTQYF	TGTGCCAGCAGTTACCTCCGGGACCTAATAAGGGATACCCAGTACTTC
.	TRBV24-1	.	TRBJ2-1	CATSDHRVPDNEQFF	TGTGCCACCAGCGATCACCGGGTCCCTGACAATGAGCAGTTCTTC
.	TRBV5-4	.	TRBJ2-5	CASSPDWKTQYF	TGTGCCAGCAGCCCTGACTGGAAGACCCAGTACTTC
.	TRBV10-1	TRBD2	TRBJ2-4	CASSDRRNIERGPKDKRNIQYF	TGCGCCAGCAGTGATCGGAGGAACATCGAGCGGGGGCCAAAAGATAAGAGAAACATTCAGTACTTC
.	TRBV2	.	TRBJ1-2	CASSSLRDGYTF	TGTGCCAGCAGTTCACTCAGGGATGGCTACACCTTC
.	TRBV7-8	.	TRBJ2-2	CASGQDTGELFF	TGTGCCAGCGGCCAAGACACCGGGGAGCTGTTTTTT
.	TRBV6-2/TRBV6-3	.	TRBJ1-6	CASSYLNSPLHF	TGTGCCAGCAGTTACCTGAATTCACCCCTCCACTTT
.	TRBV5-1	.	TRBJ2-7	CASSSTDSSYEQYF	TGCGCCAGCAGCTCGACAGATTCTTCCTACGAGCAGTACTTC
.	TRBV7-2	.	TRBJ2-3	CASSLGGARDTQYF	TGTGCCAGCAGCTTAGGAGGGGCCCGGGATACGCAGTATTTT
.	TRBV6-5	TRBD1	TRBJ2-4	CASSLQGAKNIQYF	TGTGCCAGCAGTTTACAGGGGGCCAAAAACATTCAGTACTTC
.	TRBV5-1	.	TRBJ2-2	CASSLVGGDTGELFF	TGCGCCAGCAGCTTGGTAGGGGGAGATACCGGGGAGCTGTTTTTT
.	TRBV9	.	TRBJ2-6	CASSGRTGANVLTF	TGTGCCAGCAGCGGCAGGACTGGGGCCAACGTCCTGACTTTC
.	TRBV21-1	.	TRBJ2-2	CASSPLPMWPNTGELFF	TGTGCCAGCAGCCCCTTACCGATGTGGCCTAACACCGGGGAGCTGTTTTTT
.	TRBV28	TRBD1	TRBJ1-5	CASSPGQGGRPQHF	TGTGCCAGCAGCCCGGGACAGGGGGGTCGGCCCCAGCATTTT
.	TRBV7-2	TRBD2	TRBJ2-1	CASSLSSGSYNEQFF	TGTGCCAGCAGCTTGTCTAGCGGGAGTTACAATGAGCAGTTCTTC
.	TRBV6-5	.	TRBJ2-3	CASSYQGPSTDTQYF	TGTGCCAGCAGTTATCAGGGACCAAGCACAGATACGCAGTATTTT
.	TRBV6-2/TRBV6-3	TRBD2	TRBJ2-7	CASSYIVAGGVHEQYF	TGTGCCAGCAGTTACATAGTCGCGGGAGGGGTCCACGAGCAGTACTTC
once	TRBV18	TRBD1	TRBJ1-3	CASSPGQELIRVSGNTIYF	TGTGCCAGCTCACCGGGACAGGAACTCATTCGGGTCTCTGGAAACACCATATATTTT
.	TRBV7-2	.	TRBJ2-3	CASSLRSTQYF	TGTGCCAGCAGCCTACGGTCCACGCAGTATTTT
.	TRBV27	.	TRBJ2-5	CASSLSRGPQETQYF	TGTGCCAGCAGTTTATCGCGGGGGCCCCAAGAGACCCAGTACTTC
once	TRBV7-8	TRBD1	TRBJ2-7	CASSLAGQGSYEQYF	TGTGCCAGCAGCTTAGCGGGACAGGGTTCGTACGAGCAGTACTTC
.	TRBV4-3	.	TRBJ2-7	CASSQDRGLGEQYF	TGCGCCAGCAGCCAAGATCGGGGGTTGGGCGAGCAGTACTTC
.	TRBV6-5	TRBD2	TRBJ2-2	CASSYGWGGDTGELFF	TGTGCCAGCAGTTACGGTTGGGGGGGAGACACCGGGGAGCTGTTTTTT
.	TRBV4-2	.	TRBJ2-7	CASSQEAGSSYEQYF	TGTGCCAGCAGCCAAGAAGCGGGTAGCTCCTACGAGCAGTACTTC
once	TRBV2	.	TRBJ2-7	CASGGHAPNEQYF	TGTGCCAGCGGCGGCCACGCCCCCAACGAGCAGTACTTC
.	TRBV28	.	TRBJ2-6	CASSGGAAGANVLTF	TGTGCCAGCAGTGGTGGGGCAGCCGGGGCCAACGTCTTGACTTTC
.	TRBV4-2	TRBD1	TRBJ1-4	CASSHPRRDRGLSEKLFF	TGTGCCAGCAGCCATCCTAGGCGGGACAGGGGGCTGAGTGAAAAACTGTTTTTT
.	TRBV9	TRBD2	TRBJ2-7	CASSTTSGDYEQYF	TGTGCCAGCAGCACGACTAGCGGAGACTACGAGCAGTACTTC
.	TRBV6-5	.	TRBJ1-4	CASSPGRKLFF	TGTGCCAGCAGCCCCGGTAGGAAACTGTTTTTT
.	TRBV27	.	TRBJ2-2	CARESIGQTGELFF	TGTGCCAGGGAATCGATAGGGCAAACCGGGGAGCTGTTTTTT
.	TRBV6-5	TRBD1	TRBJ1-3	CASRLDRDGGNTIYF	TGTGCCAGCAGATTGGACAGGGATGGTGGAAACACCATATATTTT
.	TRBV9	TRBD1	TRBJ2-1	CASSVDRDEQFF	TGTGCCAGCAGCGTTGACAGGGATGAGCAGTTCTTC
.	TRBV28	.	TRBJ1-2	CASRETGRNYGYTF	TGTGCCAGCAGGGAAACAGGGCGTAACTATGGCTACACCTTC
.	TRBV7-2	.	TRBJ2-2	CATPWGELFF	TGTGCCACCCCATGGGGGGAGCTGTTTTTT
.	TRBV27	.	TRBJ2-1	CASSLVGYPTTYNEQFF	TGTGCCAGCAGTTTAGTGGGTTACCCCACAACGTACAATGAGCAGTTCTTC
.	TRBV19	TRBD2	TRBJ2-2	CASSIQRGTGELFF	TGTGCCAGTAGTATTCAGCGGGGGACCGGGGAGCTGTTTTTT
.	TRBV25-1	TRBD2	TRBJ2-5	CASSRLADQETQYF	TGTGCCAGCAGTCGACTAGCAGACCAAGAGACCCAGTACTTC